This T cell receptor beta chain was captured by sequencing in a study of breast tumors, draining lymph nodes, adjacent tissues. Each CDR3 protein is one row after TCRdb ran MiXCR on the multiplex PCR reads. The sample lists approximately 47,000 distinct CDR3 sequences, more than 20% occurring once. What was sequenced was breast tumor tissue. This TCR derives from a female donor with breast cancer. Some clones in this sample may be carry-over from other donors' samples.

In DNA form, the CDR3 reads TGTGCCAGCAGCGCAAGCGGGACAAACGTTTACTATAATTCACCCCTCCACTTT. This sequence encodes CASSASGTNVYYNSPLHF. V and J are TRBV9 and TRBJ1-6; TRBD1 is a possible D gene (6 bases). Between the trimmed V and J ends, which lost 3 bases and 3 bases, there was a span of 19 bases. There are 18 residues in the CDR3. CDR1 and CDR2 (germline): SGDLS, YYNGEE.